These 29 T cell receptor beta chains came from one sample sequenced in a study of T cell repertoires in cytomegalovirus infection. TCRdb reanalysed the reads using MiXCR and keeps one entry per CDR3 protein. The sample lists about 890,000 distinct CDR3 sequences, less than 40% occurring once. No antigen has been assigned to these receptors. This specimen consisted of cultured CD8+ T cells from PBMCs, obtained from culture after CMV antigen stimulation. These receptors all come from a human donor in good health (CMV status not recorded). Some clones in this sample may be carry-over from other donors' samples.

This clonotype was counted only a few times. The genes are TRBV7-9 and TRBJ1-4; D remains unclear. The ends were cut back, 0 bases at V and 11 bases at J, with 10 bases in the middle. The CDR3 contains 13 residues. CDR1 is SEHNR, CDR2 FQNEAQ, per germline (reference sequence). The CDR3 region has the DNA TGTGCCAGCAGCTTAGCGACGGCGTGGAAACTGTTTTTT. This gives the protein CASSLATAWKLFF.

This clonotype was detected only a few times. The chain uses TRBV7-9 and TRBJ1-3; D is undetermined. The germline V and J ends were trimmed by 2 bases and 0 bases, with 8 bases remaining between them. This CDR3 region has 15 residues. The germline V gene has CDR1 SEHNR and CDR2 FQNEAQ (reference sequence). CDR3 protein: CASSLLSSSGNTIYF. The CDR3 DNA is TGTGCCAGCAGCTTACTCAGTAGCTCTGGAAACACCATATATTTT.

The J gene is TRBJ1-6, the V gene TRBV7-6; D gene uncertain. The CDR3 loop spans 17 amino acids. The V and J ends lost 3 bases and 0 bases respectively, with 12 bases between them. Looked up from germline, CDR1 is SGHVS and CDR2 is FNYEAQ. The CDR3 DNA reads TGTGCCAGCAGCTTGGCAGGACCCGGCTCCTATAATTCACCCCTCCACTTT. This sequence encodes CASSLAGPGSYNSPLHF.

V gene TRBV12-3 or TRBV12-4 combines with J gene TRBJ2-2, with unresolved D. V shed 5 bases and J shed 4 bases, with 8 bases lying between them. The CDR3 totals 13 residues. For the CDR3, the DNA is TGTGCCAGCAGTCCACAGCGCACCGGGGAGCTGTTTTTT. The encoded protein is CASSPQRTGELFF.

This clonotype occurred a few times. The rearrangement links TRBV7-6 to TRBJ2-2, with D maybe TRBD2 (7 bases). Germline V gene lookup returns CDR1 SGHVS and CDR2 FNYEAQ. Deletions cut 5 bases from V and 6 bases from J, with 19 bases between. CDR3 size: 16 residues. The DNA for the CDR3 is TGTGCCAGCAGCAAAAGGGGGGGCCGGGTCGCCGGGGAGCTGTTTTTT. This translates into CASSKRGGRVAGELFF. The full variable domain, with the rest looked up from reference TRBV7-6 and TRBJ2-2, is GAGVSQSPRYKVTKRGQDVALRCDPISGHVSLYWYRQALGQGPEFLTYFNYEAQQDKSGLPNDRFSAERPEGSISTLTIQRTEQRDSAMYRCASSKRGGRVAGELFFGEGSRLTVL.

This clonotype was counted many times. The chain combines TRBV7-9 with TRBJ2-1, with TRBD2 matching 10 bases. In germline, CDR1 is SEHNR, CDR2 FQNEAQ (reference sequence). This CDR3 region has 16 residues. J lost 4 bases, V lost 4 bases, and 7 bases had no gene match. This chain's CDR3 is CASSSLAGAEYNEQFF. CDR3 sequence (DNA): TGTGCCAGCAGCTCTCTAGCGGGGGCCGAATACAATGAGCAGTTCTTC.

The rearrangement joins TRBV5-6 to TRBJ2-3, with 8 positions matching TRBD2. This CDR3 comprises 16 residues. Trimming at V came to 4 bases and at J to 3 bases, leaving 10 bases not matched to a gene. Germline V gene sequence: CDR1 SGHDT, CDR2 YYEEEE. The CDR3 sequence is CASSTLSGEATDTQYF. The CDR3 coding sequence is TGTGCCAGCAGCACCCTTAGCGGGGAGGCGACAGATACGCAGTATTTT.

As concerns this clonotype: One end of the junction is discordant with germline, which a read error may explain. V gene TRBV4-1 combines with J gene TRBJ1-1, with TRBD1 identical over 8 bases. CDR3 length: 15 residues. Germline V gene sequence: CDR1 MGHRA, CDR2 YSYEKL. The CDR3 DNA follows: TGCGCCAGCAGACCGACAGGGGTTGAGAACACTGAAGTTTTCTTT. Protein sequence: CASRPTGVENTEVFF.

With respect to this clonotype: With a much larger clone just one base away, this may be a read error. The rearrangement links TRBV7-4 to TRBJ2-1; D might be TRBD2 (6 bases). The ends were cut back, 3 bases at V and 0 bases at J, with 18 bases in the middle. The CDR3 extends over 18 amino acids. CDR1 is SGHVT, CDR2 SQSDAQ, per germline. The CDR3 coding sequence is TGTGCCAGCAGCTTGAGGAAAGGACTACTGAGCTCCTACAATGAGCAGTTCTTC. It yields the protein CASSLRKGLLSSYNEQFF.

The chain employs TRBV6-1 and TRBJ2-3, with 9 bases identical to TRBD2. The V and J ends lost 7 bases and 2 bases, in that order; junction bases with no gene match: 16. CDR1 and CDR2 from the germline V gene are MNHNS and SASEGT. The CDR3 runs 18 residues. The DNA of the CDR3 is TGTGCCAGCAATTACTTGGCGGGGGGGGGGGAAAACACAGATACGCAGTATTTT. Protein sequence: CASNYLAGGGENTDTQYF.

This clonotype was detected a few times. The chain uses TRBV20-1 and TRBJ1-5; 10 nucleotides align to TRBD1. Germline values: CDR1 DFQATT, CDR2 SNEGSKA (reference sequence). The CDR3 sequence is 17 residues long. V was clipped by 3 bases and J by 6 bases; unmatched bases: 14. CDR3 nucleotide sequence: TGCAGTGCTAGTATTGGGACAGGGGATTTATGGGGTCAGCCCCAGCATTTT. Amino acid sequence: CSASIGTGDLWGQPQHF.

The chain employs TRBV3-1 and TRBJ2-3; D may be TRBD2 (6 bases). V was pared by 8 bases and J by 1 base, with 25 bases between. CDR1 and CDR2 from the germline V gene are LGHDT and YNNKEL (reference sequence). This CDR3 comprises 18 residues. CDR3 in amino acids: CASQRTGGFGTGTDTQYF. CDR3 bases: TGTGCCAGCCAAAGGACGGGTGGATTCGGGACTGGCACAGATACGCAGTATTTT.

The rearrangement uses TRBV6-2 or TRBV6-3 and TRBJ1-5; D might be TRBD1 (5 bases). V gave up 7 bases and J gave up 4 bases, with 11 bases separating them. This CDR3 has 13 residues. Germline values: CDR1 MNHEY, CDR2 SVGEGT. CDR3 amino acids: CASTLRVNQPQHF. The CDR3, as DNA: TGTGCCAGCACCCTCAGGGTAAATCAGCCCCAGCATTTT.

CDR3: CASIGMEAFF. The CDR3 DNA reads as TGTGCCAGCATCGGAATGGAAGCTTTCTTT. The chain uses TRBV2 and TRBJ1-1; D is ambiguous. V was pared by 7 bases and J by 8 bases, with 8 bases between. CDR1 and CDR2 (germline): SNHLY, FYNNEI. The CDR3 covers 10 residues.

The rearrangement links TRBV20-1 to TRBJ2-1; possible D gene TRBD1, 7 bases. There are 17 residues in the CDR3. V was clipped by 2 bases and J by 6 bases, with 23 bases between them. Germline V gene lookup returns CDR1 DFQATT and CDR2 SNEGSKA (reference sequence). CDR3 bases: TGCAGTGCTAGACACCTGAGACAGGGCGGGGATGGCAATGAGCAGTTCTTC. It yields the protein CSARHLRQGGDGNEQFF.

V is TRBV4-1 and J is TRBJ1-4, with D uncertain. The CDR3 has 14 amino acids. Trimming pared 4 bases from V and 5 bases from J, leaving 11 bases between. Germline CDR1 is MGHRA and CDR2 is YSYEKL. CDR3 sequence: CASSLAPGNEKLFF. The DNA of the CDR3 is TGCGCCAGCAGCCTTGCCCCGGGAAATGAAAAACTGTTTTTT.

This chain joins TRBV6-2 or TRBV6-3 and TRBJ2-7; 7 bases fit TRBD1. CDR1 and CDR2 from the germline V gene are MNHEY and SVGEGT. J gave up 2 bases and V 10 bases, and 8 bases lay outside the gene matches. This CDR3 has 13 residues. The CDR3 protein is CAIAGTEAYEQYF. The CDR3 coding sequence is TGTGCCATCGCCGGGACAGAAGCCTACGAGCAGTACTTC.

The chain joins TRBV12-5 to TRBJ2-2, with 10 bases matching TRBD1. Trimming removed 9 bases from V and 5 bases from J; junction bases left unmatched: 9. Germline CDR1 is LGHNT and CDR2 is FRNRAP. The CDR3 runs 15 residues. For the CDR3, the DNA is TGTGCTAGCGCTCGGGACAGGGGTAAAACCGGGGAGCTGTTTTTT. This codes for CASARDRGKTGELFF.

On this clonotype: One end of the junction does not line up with germline, which may come from a read error. The chain is built from TRBV2 and TRBJ1-1, with D perhaps matching TRBD1 (6 bases). The germline V gene encodes CDR1 SNHLY and CDR2 FYNNEI. This CDR3 region has 12 residues. CDR3: CVSTGGGTEAFF. The CDR3 DNA is TGTGTCAGCACAGGAGGGGGCACTGAAGCTTTCTTT. The complete variable domain, with remaining parts taken from reference TRBV2 and TRBJ1-1, reads EPEVTQTPSHQVTQMGQEVILRCVPISNHLYFYWYRQILGQKVEFLVSFYNNEISEKSEIFDDQFSVERPDGSNFTLKIRSTKLEDSAMYFCVSTGGGTEAFFGQGTRLTVV.

The V and J genes are TRBV28 and TRBJ1-6; D unclear. Germline loops: CDR1 MDHEN, CDR2 SYDVKM. The V gene lost 1 base and the J gene lost 7 bases, with 14 bases spanning the gap. The length of the CDR3 is 16 residues. The DNA for the CDR3 is TGTGCCAGCAGTTTATTTGGGGTTATGGAAAATTCACCCCTCCACTTT. This sequence encodes CASSLFGVMENSPLHF.

The table lists this clonotype with a few counts. This chain links TRBV7-9 with TRBJ1-5; D perhaps matches TRBD1 (6 bases). The CDR3 runs to 16 residues. CDR1 is SEHNR and CDR2 is FQNEAQ in the germline V gene (reference sequence). The V end was cut by 4 bases, the J end by 0 bases, with 13 bases between. The CDR3 spells CASSSDREVSNQPQHF. The CDR3, as DNA: TGTGCCAGCAGCTCGGACAGAGAAGTTAGCAATCAGCCCCAGCATTTT.

This clonotype was seen at least ten times. The rearrangement uses TRBV7-9 and TRBJ1-2; D call uncertain. Germline CDR1 SEHNR, CDR2 FQNEAQ (reference sequence). This CDR3 spans 15 amino acids. Trimming cost V 8 bases and J 4 bases, with 20 bases left between them. The CDR3 is CASGTAELRIYGYTF. The CDR3 region has the DNA TGTGCCAGCGGCACCGCGGAATTACGGATCTATGGCTACACCTTC.

This clonotype was observed a handful of times. V and J are TRBV24-1 and TRBJ2-3, with D uncertain. Per germline, CDR1 KGHDR and CDR2 SFDVKD. The CDR3 sequence is 16 residues long. V shed 4 bases and J shed 2 bases, with 15 bases lying between them. The CDR3 loop reads CATSEGPGKDTDTQYF. The CDR3 DNA reads as TGTGCCACCAGTGAGGGCCCAGGAAAGGACACAGATACGCAGTATTTT.

The CDR3 DNA follows: TGTGCCAGCAGTTACTTCCCCTCGACAGGGGACCCAATCGAGACCCAGTACTTC. It translates to CASSYFPSTGDPIETQYF. The rearrangement joins TRBV6-2 or TRBV6-3 to TRBJ2-5; TRBD1 agrees at 8 bases. Trimming at V came to 1 base and at J to 5 bases, leaving 15 bases not matched to a gene. There are 18 residues in the CDR3. Germline loops: CDR1 MNHEY, CDR2 SVGEGT.

The gene calls are TRBV18 and TRBJ2-7; tentative D call: TRBD1 (5 bases). The CDR3 has 13 residues. The V gene lost 8 bases and the J gene lost 3 bases, with 14 bases spanning the gap. Germline CDR1 reads KGHSH; CDR2 reads LQKENI. CDR3 residues: CASQGGRGYEQYF. The CDR3 nucleotides read TGTGCCAGCCAGGGTGGGCGCGGCTACGAGCAGTACTTC.

The CDR3 coding sequence is TGTGCCAGCAGCTTAGTCCCCCACACTGAAGCTTTCTTT. Translating gives CASSLVPHTEAFF. V gene TRBV11-3 combines with J gene TRBJ1-1; unclear D gene. CDR1 is SGHNT, CDR2 YENEEA, per germline. CDR3 size: 13 residues. Trimming cost V 1 base and J 3 bases, with 6 bases left between them. The entire variable domain, with the rest obtained from reference TRBV11-3 and TRBJ1-1, is as follows: EAGVVQSPRYKIIEKKQPVAFWCNPISGHNTLYWYLQNLGQGPELLIRYENEEAVDDSQLPKDRFSAERLKGVDSTLKIQPAELGDSAVYLCASSLVPHTEAFFGQGTRLTVV.

There are many counts of this clonotype. This chain uses TRBV7-2 with TRBJ2-3; D may be TRBD2 (6 bases). Germline V gene sequence: CDR1 SGHTA, CDR2 FQGNSA. The ends were cut back, 7 bases at V and 0 bases at J, with 11 bases in the middle. The CDR3 runs to 14 residues. CDR3 residues: CASTDSGSTDTQYF. CDR3 coding DNA: TGTGCCAGCACCGACAGCGGGAGCACAGATACGCAGTATTTT. Full variable domain (outside the CDR3, taken from reference TRBV7-2 and TRBJ2-3): GAGVSQSPSNKVTEKGKDVELRCDPISGHTALYWYRQSLGQGLEFLIYFQGNSAPDKSGLPSDRFSAERTGGSVSTLTIQRTQQEDSAVYLCASTDSGSTDTQYFGPGTRLTVL.

This clonotype has a count of ten or more. The V call is TRBV4-2, the J call TRBJ1-6; D call uncertain. In germline, CDR1 is LGHNA, CDR2 YNFKEQ. The CDR3 sequence is 18 residues long. V lost 0 bases to trimming and J lost 7 bases, with 19 bases between them. CDR3 DNA sequence: TGTGCCAGCAGCCAAGATCTTCTCATTGGCTATGGGAATTCACCCCTCCACTTT. Residues: CASSQDLLIGYGNSPLHF.

This clonotype was seen ten or more times. This chain uses TRBV7-6 with TRBJ2-7; D not resolved. Trimming stripped 3 bases from V and 6 bases from J, with 9 bases between. The CDR3 length is 12 residues. Looked up from germline, CDR1 is SGHVS and CDR2 is FNYEAQ. This CDR3 is CASSFFGSEQYF. CDR3 DNA: TGTGCCAGCAGCTTTTTTGGGTCCGAGCAGTACTTC.